The rows below give T cell receptor beta chains drawn from one sample of a study of blood T cell repertoires in COVID-19. The assay was immunoSEQ multiplex PCR, and TCRdb's table has in-frame clones only and misses some. The table records approximately 180,000 clones, over 75% of them present only once. Sequencing was done on a sample of peripheral blood. The receptors stem from a man aged 60 to 75 with acute or convalescent COVID-19. Both conserved end residues are part of each CDR3. A D gene is named only where the DNA matches it firmly. For some rows the clone size is stated as once, few or many, or as a class when expanded; others skip it.

clone_size: .
v_call: TRBV10-3
j_call: TRBJ1-1
d_call: TRBD1
cdr3_nt: TGTGCCACCTGGGGACAGGGGAACACTGAAGCTTTCTTT
cdr3_aa: CATWGQGNTEAFF

clone_size: .
v_call: TRBV2
j_call: TRBJ2-1
d_call: TRBD1
cdr3_nt: TGTGCCAGCAGAACACAGGGGGTTGGGGGATTGGGAGAGCAGTTCTTC
cdr3_aa: CASRTQGVGGLGEQFF

clone_size: once
v_call: TRBV27
j_call: TRBJ2-7
d_call: .
cdr3_nt: TGTGCCAGCATTAACTTCTCCTACGAGCAGTACTTC
cdr3_aa: CASINFSYEQYF

clone_size: .
v_call: TRBV12-5
j_call: TRBJ2-6
d_call: TRBD2
cdr3_nt: TGTGCTAGTGGTTTGGCCCGGGGGGCTGGGGCCAACGTCCTGACTTTC
cdr3_aa: CASGLARGAGANVLTF

clone_size: .
v_call: TRBV4-3
j_call: TRBJ2-2
d_call: .
cdr3_nt: TGCGCCAGCAGCCCACTTCCGGGAACGGGCACCGGGGAGCTGTTTTTT
cdr3_aa: CASSPLPGTGTGELFF

clone_size: few
v_call: TRBV6-4
j_call: TRBJ1-1
d_call: .
cdr3_nt: TGTGCCAGCAGTGACGTCGGTAACACTGAAGCTTTCTTT
cdr3_aa: CASSDVGNTEAFF

clone_size: .
v_call: TRBV19
j_call: TRBJ2-1
d_call: TRBD2
cdr3_nt: TGTGCCAGTTGTAGCGGGAGTATTTGTAATGAGCAGTTCTTC
cdr3_aa: CASCSGSICNEQFF

clone_size: once
v_call: TRBV9
j_call: TRBJ2-1
d_call: TRBD2
cdr3_nt: TGTGCCAGCAGCCAAGGAGCGGGAGCGGCCTACAATGAGCAGTTCTTC
cdr3_aa: CASSQGAGAAYNEQFF

clone_size: once
v_call: TRBV3-1/TRBV3-2
j_call: TRBJ2-4
d_call: TRBD1
cdr3_nt: TGTGCCAGCAGCGCAGGGGGAAACAAAAACATTCAGTACTTC
cdr3_aa: CASSAGGNKNIQYF

clone_size: .
v_call: TRBV6-4
j_call: TRBJ2-7
d_call: TRBD2
cdr3_nt: TGTGCCAGCAGTGAGACAGCGGGAGGGCCCTACGAGCAGTACTTC
cdr3_aa: CASSETAGGPYEQYF

clone_size: once
v_call: TRBV4-3
j_call: TRBJ1-2
d_call: .
cdr3_nt: TGCGCCAGCAGCCAGAGGAGACAGACATATGGCTACACCTTC
cdr3_aa: CASSQRRQTYGYTF

clone_size: .
v_call: TRBV6-6
j_call: TRBJ1-2
d_call: .
cdr3_nt: TGTGCCAGCTTCCAGACAGGCGGAGGCTATGGCTACACCTTC
cdr3_aa: CASFQTGGGYGYTF

clone_size: once
v_call: TRBV4-1
j_call: TRBJ2-1
d_call: TRBD2
cdr3_nt: TGCGCCAGCAGCCAAGTTAGCGGGAGAGTACCCTACAATGAGCAGTTCTTC
cdr3_aa: CASSQVSGRVPYNEQFF

clone_size: .
v_call: TRBV9
j_call: TRBJ2-1
d_call: .
cdr3_nt: TGTGCCAGCAGCCTAAGGGCACGGCGGGCGCGATGGGCCGAAAATGAGCAGTTCTTC
cdr3_aa: CASSLRARRARWAENEQFF

clone_size: .
v_call: TRBV30
j_call: TRBJ1-2
d_call: TRBD1
cdr3_nt: TGTGCCTGGAACCTCGGGACAGATTATGGCTACACCTTC
cdr3_aa: CAWNLGTDYGYTF

clone_size: few
v_call: TRBV7-5
j_call: TRBJ2-5
d_call: .
cdr3_nt: TGTGTCAGAAACCTAACCGGGACAGGGGGCTATAATTCGGAGACCCAGTACTTC
cdr3_aa: CVRNLTGTGGYNSETQYF

clone_size: .
v_call: TRBV5-1
j_call: TRBJ1-3
d_call: .
cdr3_nt: TGCGCCAGCAGCTTGGGGGAGAGCTCTGGAAACACCATATATTTT
cdr3_aa: CASSLGESSGNTIYF

clone_size: .
v_call: TRBV7-3
j_call: TRBJ1-2
d_call: .
cdr3_nt: TGTGCCAGCGGTGGGGCGCCTTTCTATGGCTACACCTTC
cdr3_aa: CASGGAPFYGYTF

clone_size: .
v_call: TRBV19
j_call: TRBJ2-2
d_call: TRBD1
cdr3_nt: TGTGCCAGTAAAAGGGAAGGACAGGGGACCAACACCGGGGAGCTGTTTTTT
cdr3_aa: CASKREGQGTNTGELFF

clone_size: once
v_call: TRBV7-2
j_call: TRBJ2-7
d_call: TRBD1
cdr3_nt: TGTGCCAGCAGCTCTACCGGGACAGGGGGCGTTTACGAGCAGTACTTC
cdr3_aa: CASSSTGTGGVYEQYF

clone_size: .
v_call: TRBV15
j_call: TRBJ2-7
d_call: .
cdr3_nt: TGTGCCACCAGCAGAGTAGACAGGCCCTACGAGCAGTACTTC
cdr3_aa: CATSRVDRPYEQYF

clone_size: .
v_call: TRBV4-1
j_call: TRBJ1-1
d_call: TRBD1
cdr3_nt: TGCGCCAGCAGCCAAGAAAAATGGACCCGGGACAGGGTCATGAACACTGAAGCTTTCTTT
cdr3_aa: CASSQEKWTRDRVMNTEAFF

clone_size: .
v_call: TRBV5-1
j_call: TRBJ1-5
d_call: .
cdr3_nt: TGCGCCAGCAGTATTCGAACAGGCGGCATCAATCAGCCCCAGCATTTT
cdr3_aa: CASSIRTGGINQPQHF

clone_size: .
v_call: TRBV18
j_call: TRBJ2-7
d_call: .
cdr3_nt: TGTGCCAGCTCACCACCCAGGGTCCCCTACGAGCAGTACTTC
cdr3_aa: CASSPPRVPYEQYF

clone_size: .
v_call: TRBV7-6
j_call: TRBJ2-2
d_call: TRBD1
cdr3_nt: TGTGCCAGCAGGAGAGAAGGGGGCAGGAACACCGGGGAGCTGTTTTTT
cdr3_aa: CASRREGGRNTGELFF

clone_size: once
v_call: TRBV9
j_call: TRBJ2-1
d_call: .
cdr3_nt: TGTGCCAGCAGCGTGGGTTCCCGGAGGCAGGTGGTACGGAATGAGCAGTTCTTC
cdr3_aa: CASSVGSRRQVVRNEQFF

clone_size: .
v_call: TRBV3-1/TRBV3-2
j_call: TRBJ2-1
d_call: TRBD2
cdr3_nt: TGTGCCAGCAGCCAAGTTAGCGGGGGATCCTACAATGAGCAGTTCTTC
cdr3_aa: CASSQVSGGSYNEQFF

clone_size: .
v_call: TRBV14
j_call: TRBJ2-6
d_call: TRBD1
cdr3_nt: TGTGCCAGCAGCCGATTGGGACAGGGATTTGGGGCCAACGTCCTGACTTTC
cdr3_aa: CASSRLGQGFGANVLTF

clone_size: once
v_call: TRBV6-5
j_call: TRBJ2-4
d_call: TRBD1
cdr3_nt: TGTGCCAGCAGGGGGGACAGCCCGATTCAGTACTTC
cdr3_aa: CASRGDSPIQYF

clone_size: .
v_call: TRBV19
j_call: TRBJ1-5
d_call: TRBD1
cdr3_nt: TGTGCCAGTAGTTGGACAGGGGGCCAATATAGCAATCAGCCCCAGCATTTT
cdr3_aa: CASSWTGGQYSNQPQHF

clone_size: .
v_call: TRBV6-5
j_call: TRBJ2-5
d_call: .
cdr3_nt: TGTGCCAGCAGTTACTCGGGGGCGGTTCGCGGGGAGACCCAGTACTTC
cdr3_aa: CASSYSGAVRGETQYF

clone_size: .
v_call: TRBV5-1
j_call: TRBJ1-2
d_call: .
cdr3_nt: TGCGCCAGCCGCACGACAGCTAACTATGGCTACACCTTC
cdr3_aa: CASRTTANYGYTF

clone_size: .
v_call: TRBV6-6
j_call: TRBJ2-7
d_call: TRBD1
cdr3_nt: TGTGCCAGCAGTTACGCCGGGACAGGGCCCTTAGAGCAGTACTTC
cdr3_aa: CASSYAGTGPLEQYF

clone_size: .
v_call: TRBV2
j_call: TRBJ1-1
d_call: .
cdr3_nt: TGTGCCAGCATACACCGGACATTGAACACTGAAGCTTTCTTT
cdr3_aa: CASIHRTLNTEAFF

clone_size: .
v_call: TRBV23-1
j_call: TRBJ2-5
d_call: .
cdr3_nt: TGCGCCAGCCCAATATCGGGGGTGGAGGAGACCCAGTACTTC
cdr3_aa: CASPISGVEETQYF

clone_size: .
v_call: TRBV5-5
j_call: TRBJ2-7
d_call: TRBD1
cdr3_nt: TGTGCCAGCAGCTTCCGGGACAGTAACTACGAGCAGTACTTC
cdr3_aa: CASSFRDSNYEQYF

clone_size: .
v_call: TRBV18
j_call: TRBJ2-3
d_call: TRBD2
cdr3_nt: TGTGCCAGCTCACCAAAACCTAGCGGGAGAGGTTCAGATACGCAGTATTTT
cdr3_aa: CASSPKPSGRGSDTQYF

clone_size: .
v_call: TRBV28
j_call: TRBJ2-7
d_call: .
cdr3_nt: TGTGCCAGCAGTCCGCCCGGCGGGAACTCCTACGAGCAGTACTTC
cdr3_aa: CASSPPGGNSYEQYF

clone_size: .
v_call: TRBV28
j_call: TRBJ2-2
d_call: TRBD2
cdr3_nt: TGTGCCAGCCGGGGGAACGGGAGGTCGAACACCGGGGAGCTGTTTTTT
cdr3_aa: CASRGNGRSNTGELFF

clone_size: .
v_call: TRBV27
j_call: TRBJ2-5
d_call: .
cdr3_nt: TGTGCCAGCGGTTGGGGGGCCCAGTACTTC
cdr3_aa: CASGWGAQYF

clone_size: .
v_call: TRBV4-3
j_call: TRBJ2-4
d_call: TRBD2
cdr3_nt: TGCGCCAGCAGCCAACTCGTCCCGGGACTAGCGGGAGGGCCGGCCAAAAACATTCAGTACTTC
cdr3_aa: CASSQLVPGLAGGPAKNIQYF

clone_size: .
v_call: TRBV7-2
j_call: TRBJ2-7
d_call: TRBD2
cdr3_nt: TGTGCCAGCAGCCAAGGCGCGGGAGGATCGGGTAGGTGGGTCGAGCAGTACTTC
cdr3_aa: CASSQGAGGSGRWVEQYF

clone_size: .
v_call: TRBV28
j_call: TRBJ2-1
d_call: TRBD2
cdr3_nt: TGTGCCAGCAGCCCAGGAGGAAGCGGGATCGATGAGCAGTTCTTC
cdr3_aa: CASSPGGSGIDEQFF

clone_size: once
v_call: TRBV7-6
j_call: TRBJ2-5
d_call: TRBD2
cdr3_nt: TGTGCCAGCAGCTTAGGCGGGAGGCAAGAGACCCAGTACTTC
cdr3_aa: CASSLGGRQETQYF

clone_size: .
v_call: TRBV7-2
j_call: TRBJ1-2
d_call: .
cdr3_nt: TGTGCCAGCAGCGTAACGACGGGCGGGAACTATGGCTACACCTTC
cdr3_aa: CASSVTTGGNYGYTF

clone_size: .
v_call: TRBV6-2/TRBV6-3
j_call: TRBJ2-2
d_call: TRBD2
cdr3_nt: TGTGCCAGCAGTTCGGCGGGACTAGCAAAATCGAAAAACACCGGGGAGCTGTTTTTT
cdr3_aa: CASSSAGLAKSKNTGELFF